The T cell receptor beta chain under discussion was sequenced for a study of blood T cells in healthy people across ages (dated by TCRdb to the mid-2010s). A note on the overall study: In model experiments, template switching captured roughly one uniquely barcoded TCR beta cDNA molecule for every two T cells. The study measured age-related changes in TCR beta repertoire diversity using deep sequencing normalized with unique cDNA molecular identifiers. Donors were grouped into four age groups: young (average approximately 15 years), middle-aged (39), aged (roughly 67) and long-lived (about 82). Donors of different ages were randomly distributed across sequencing lanes to avoid experimental bias. Two additional independent replicas of 1 million unique cDNA reads from the same blood draw were analyzed for two donors (one aged 18 to 30 and one aged 80 or older). Overall results and qualifications from the work: Observed TCR beta diversity correlated strongly with the percentage of naive T cells measured by flow cytometry. Compared with the aged group, the long-lived group had more naive CD4+ T cells, fewer expanded clones and increased TCR diversity, a pattern suggesting age selection. Because donor CMV infection status was unknown, age-related changes in expanded clonotypes were potentially confounded. As age increased, observed TCR beta diversity per million T cells dropped in a roughly linear way, and a significant reduction was already evident by age around 41. Bulk unsorted PBMC profiling prevented conclusive comparison of naive and antigen-experienced compartments. Estimates of total diversity based on one million sequenced T cells were regarded as lower bounds and as underestimates.

The CDR3 has 16 amino acids, counting the end cysteine and phenylalanine. The only DNA kept is the CDR3, 48 bases in frame from the first base. CDR1 and CDR2, looked up from the germline V gene, are SGHRS and YFSETQ. Germline trimming amounts to 6 bases on V and 2 bases on J, with 13 as the count of junction bases outside the gene matches. This clonotype was recorded at least ten times. Its antigen has not been determined. No much larger clonotype is one base removed from it; base qualities were not supplied. Library preparation was by 5' RACE. Instrument on record: Illumina HiSeq 2500. A second PCR of roughly 7 to 11 cycles was run with a J-beta primer mix and a sample-barcoded 5' primer. A unique molecular identifier was introduced onto each TCR beta cDNA molecule by a template-switch 5' adaptor carrying 12 random nucleotides. Each sample yielded at least 2.5 million CDR3-containing paired-end reads. All of the RNA was converted into first-strand cDNA using the Mint cDNA synthesis kit, with a TRBC-specific oligonucleotide serving as the primer. After uracil-DNA glycosylase treatment, a first 18-cycle PCR used universal primers M1SS and BC2_uni_R on all cDNA. The paper's processing steps were these. Each sample was normalized by randomly selecting 1 million high-quality reads, each carrying a distinct molecular identifier. Reads sharing molecular identifiers were discarded rather than binned into consensus sequences. MiTCR, run with a Q25 quality threshold and the strictest error-elimination algorithm, handled CDR3 identification, clonotype clustering and error correction. A nonparametric unseen species model with Euler transformation was used to estimate lower-bound total TCR beta diversity. TCRdb reprocessed the public reads (quality trimming at Q25 with fastp, clone calling with MiXCR) and kept in-frame beta chains. Identical CDR3 proteins give one entry, which carries the most common genes and DNA. TCRdb's processing, not the authors', yielded these V and J calls. Counted in this sample were 1.5 million to 2 million distinct CDR3 sequences; 28% of them appeared once. The top ten hold around 7.7% of the sample.

The donors were some 39 Caucasian individuals from Russia, aged roughly 6 to 100 years, who were systemically healthy. Approximately 9.3 milliliters of peripheral blood were collected from each donor into EDTA-treated Vacutainer tubes. Ficoll-Paque density-gradient centrifugation was used to isolate PBMCs, with at least 6.5 million per sample. Total RNA was extracted from PBMCs with Trizol reagent, with at least 5 micrograms obtained per sample. The percentages of naive CD45RAhigh/CD27high T cells were determined by flow cytometry on a PBMC aliquot from every donor. The specimen sequenced was blood. The origin of this receptor is a woman aged 25 to 45 in good health. The chain employs TRBV5-1 and TRBJ2-5; 7 of the junction bases match TRBD2. The CDR3 has the sequence CASKEGGAGLQETQYF. The sequenced DNA: TGCGCCAGCAAGGAGGGCGGAGCGGGACTACAAGAGACCCAGTACTTC.